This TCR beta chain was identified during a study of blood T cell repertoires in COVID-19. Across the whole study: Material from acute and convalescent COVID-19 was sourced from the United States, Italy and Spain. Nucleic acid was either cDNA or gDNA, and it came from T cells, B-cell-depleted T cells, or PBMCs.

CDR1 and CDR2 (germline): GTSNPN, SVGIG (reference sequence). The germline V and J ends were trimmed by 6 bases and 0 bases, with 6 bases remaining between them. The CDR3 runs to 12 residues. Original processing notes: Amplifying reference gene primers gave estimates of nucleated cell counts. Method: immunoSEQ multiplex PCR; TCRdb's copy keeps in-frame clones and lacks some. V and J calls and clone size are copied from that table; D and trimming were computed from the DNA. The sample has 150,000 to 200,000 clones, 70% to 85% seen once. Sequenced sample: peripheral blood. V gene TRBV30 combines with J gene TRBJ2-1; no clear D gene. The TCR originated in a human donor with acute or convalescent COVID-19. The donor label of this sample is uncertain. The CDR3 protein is CACKASYNEQFF. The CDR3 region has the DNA TGTGCCTGTAAAGCCTCCTACAATGAGCAGTTCTTC.